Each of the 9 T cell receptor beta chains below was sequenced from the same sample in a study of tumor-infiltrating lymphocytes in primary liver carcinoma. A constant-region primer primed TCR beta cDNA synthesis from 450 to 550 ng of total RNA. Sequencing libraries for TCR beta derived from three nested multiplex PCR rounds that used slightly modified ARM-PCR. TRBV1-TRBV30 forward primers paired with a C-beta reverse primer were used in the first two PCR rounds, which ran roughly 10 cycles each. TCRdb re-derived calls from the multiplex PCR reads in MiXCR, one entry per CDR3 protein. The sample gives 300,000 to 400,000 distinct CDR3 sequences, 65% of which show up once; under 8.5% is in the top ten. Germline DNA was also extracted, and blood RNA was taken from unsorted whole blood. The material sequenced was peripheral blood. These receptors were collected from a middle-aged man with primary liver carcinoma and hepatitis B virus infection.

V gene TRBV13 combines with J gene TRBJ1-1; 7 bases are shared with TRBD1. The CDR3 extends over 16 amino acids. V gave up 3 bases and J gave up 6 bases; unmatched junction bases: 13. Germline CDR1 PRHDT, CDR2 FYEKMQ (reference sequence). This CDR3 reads CASSFQGGGSFAEAFF. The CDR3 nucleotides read TGTGCCAGCAGCTTTCAAGGAGGGGGCAGTTTCGCTGAAGCTTTCTTT.

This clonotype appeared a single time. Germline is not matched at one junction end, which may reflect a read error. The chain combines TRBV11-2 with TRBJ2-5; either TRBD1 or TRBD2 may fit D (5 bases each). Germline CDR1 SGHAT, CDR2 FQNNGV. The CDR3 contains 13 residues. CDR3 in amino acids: CAGSLIGAEIQYF. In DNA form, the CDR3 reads TGTGCCGGCAGCTTAATCGGGGCAGAGATCCAGTACTTC.

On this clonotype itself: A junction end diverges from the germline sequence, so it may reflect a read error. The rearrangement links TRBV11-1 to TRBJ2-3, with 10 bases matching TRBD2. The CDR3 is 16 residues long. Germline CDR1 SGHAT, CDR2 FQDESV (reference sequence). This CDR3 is CVCSLSGLARAETQYF. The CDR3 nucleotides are TGTGTCTGCAGCCTCTCGGGACTAGCGAGAGCAGAGACGCAGTATTTT. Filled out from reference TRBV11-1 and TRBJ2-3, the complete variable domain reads EAEVAQSPRYKITEKSQAVAFWCDPISGHATLYWYRQILGQGPELLVQFQDESVVDDSQLPKDRFSAERLKGVDSTLKIQPAELGDSAMYLCVCSLSGLARAETQYFGPGTRLTVL.

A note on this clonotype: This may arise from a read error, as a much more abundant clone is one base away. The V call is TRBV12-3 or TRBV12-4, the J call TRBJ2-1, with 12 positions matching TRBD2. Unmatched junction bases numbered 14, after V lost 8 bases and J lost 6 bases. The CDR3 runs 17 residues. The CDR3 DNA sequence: TGTGCCAGCCGTTACTCCCTAGCGGGAGGGGGGTCCAATGAGCAGTTCTTC. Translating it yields CASRYSLAGGGSNEQFF.

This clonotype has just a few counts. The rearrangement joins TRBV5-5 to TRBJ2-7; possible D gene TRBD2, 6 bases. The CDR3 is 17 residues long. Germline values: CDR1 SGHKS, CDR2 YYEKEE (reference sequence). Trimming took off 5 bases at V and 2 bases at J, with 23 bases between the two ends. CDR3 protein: CASSLVYRVAGTYEQYF. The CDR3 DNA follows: TGTGCCAGCAGTCTCGTCTATAGAGTGGCGGGGACCTACGAGCAGTACTTC.

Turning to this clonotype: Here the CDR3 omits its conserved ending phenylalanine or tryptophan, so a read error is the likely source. CDR3 sequence: CTSSLVVYNEQFS. In DNA, the CDR3 is TGTACCAGCAGCTTGGTAGTCTACAATGAGCAGTTCTCC. This chain connects TRBV11-2 to TRBJ2-1; the D is unclear. Germline CDR1 SGHAT, CDR2 FQNNGV. This CDR3 contains 13 residues.

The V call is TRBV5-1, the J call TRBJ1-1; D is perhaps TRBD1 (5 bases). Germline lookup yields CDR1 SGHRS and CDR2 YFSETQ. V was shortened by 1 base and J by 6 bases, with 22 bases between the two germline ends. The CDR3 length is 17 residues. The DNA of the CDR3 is TGCGCCAGCAGCTTGTTGCCGCTCGGGGGACGCGGGGCTGAAGCTTTCTTT. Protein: CASSLLPLGGRGAEAFF.

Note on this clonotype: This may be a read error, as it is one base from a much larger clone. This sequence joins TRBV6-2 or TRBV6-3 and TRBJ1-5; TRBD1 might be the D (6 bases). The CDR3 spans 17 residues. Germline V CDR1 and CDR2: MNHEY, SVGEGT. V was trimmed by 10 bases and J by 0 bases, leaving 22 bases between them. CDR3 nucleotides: TGTGCCAACAGACGGACAGTCAAAATTAATAGCAATCAGCCCCAGCATTTT. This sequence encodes CANRRTVKINSNQPQHF.

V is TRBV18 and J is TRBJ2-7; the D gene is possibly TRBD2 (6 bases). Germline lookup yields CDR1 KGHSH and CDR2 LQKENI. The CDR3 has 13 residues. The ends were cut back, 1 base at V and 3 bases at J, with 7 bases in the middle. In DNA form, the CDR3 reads TGTGCCAGCTCACCACTGGGGGGCTACGAGCAGTACTTC. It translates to CASSPLGGYEQYF.